This is a list of T cell receptor beta chains from one sample in a study of T cell changes during pregnancy in multiple sclerosis. Produced via immunoSEQ multiplex PCR; TCRdb's table is partial and in-frame only. The sample lists some 130,000 clones; approximately 96% were seen once. Here the sequenced sample was peripheral blood, taken after pregnancy. These receptors came from a female donor with multiple sclerosis, enrolled in a pregnancy study. Each CDR3 is given with its conserved first and last residue. Fields, in order: J gene, V gene, clone size, CDR3 length, D gene, CDR3 protein, CDR3 DNA. The D gene is left open where the match is weak. Size tells how often a clone was seen (once, few, many) or the class of an expanded clone, and some rows leave it out.

j_gene: TRBJ1-1; v_gene: TRBV4-1; abundance: once; len: 15; d_gene: -; CDR3aa: CASSQDRGVLTEAFF; CDR3nt: TGCGCCAGCAGCCAGGACAGAGGGGTTTTAACTGAAGCTTTCTTT
j_gene: TRBJ1-5; v_gene: TRBV28; abundance: -; len: 14; d_gene: -; CDR3aa: CASSFVGRDQPQHF; CDR3nt: TGTGCCAGCAGCTTCGTAGGGAGGGATCAGCCCCAGCATTTT
j_gene: TRBJ1-2; v_gene: TRBV7-9; abundance: -; len: 13; d_gene: -; CDR3aa: CASSQDPPGGYTF; CDR3nt: TGTGCCAGCAGCCAGGACCCCCCGGGGGGCTACACCTTC
j_gene: TRBJ2-7; v_gene: TRBV18; abundance: -; len: 14; d_gene: -; CDR3aa: CASSEPRGRGEQYF; CDR3nt: TGTGCCAGCTCCGAGCCAAGGGGCCGGGGGGAGCAGTACTTC
j_gene: TRBJ2-3; v_gene: TRBV19; abundance: -; len: 17; d_gene: -; CDR3aa: CASSIGGPRPGTDTQYF; CDR3nt: TGTGCCAGTAGTATCGGGGGGCCCAGACCAGGCACAGATACGCAGTATTTT
j_gene: TRBJ2-2; v_gene: TRBV9; abundance: -; len: 15; d_gene: -; CDR3aa: CASRSVQGETGELFF; CDR3nt: TGTGCCAGCAGGTCGGTGCAGGGCGAAACCGGGGAGCTGTTTTTT
j_gene: TRBJ2-2; v_gene: TRBV9; abundance: -; len: 16; d_gene: -; CDR3aa: CASSVSGAPNTGELFF; CDR3nt: TGTGCCAGCAGCGTATCAGGGGCGCCGAACACCGGGGAGCTGTTTTTT
j_gene: TRBJ2-1; v_gene: TRBV7-9; abundance: -; len: 13; d_gene: -; CDR3aa: CASSLRGPNEQFF; CDR3nt: TGTGCCAGCAGCTTAAGGGGTCCCAATGAGCAGTTCTTC
j_gene: TRBJ2-7; v_gene: TRBV7-6; abundance: -; len: 11; d_gene: -; CDR3aa: CASSPGVEQYF; CDR3nt: TGTGCCAGCAGCCCAGGGGTCGAGCAGTACTTC
j_gene: TRBJ2-7; v_gene: TRBV2; abundance: -; len: 15; d_gene: TRBD1; CDR3aa: CASSETGTGVNEQYF; CDR3nt: TGTGCCAGCAGTGAAACCGGGACAGGGGTTAACGAGCAGTACTTC
j_gene: TRBJ2-7; v_gene: TRBV5-1; abundance: once; len: 16; d_gene: -; CDR3aa: CASSLYGGMSSYEQYF; CDR3nt: TGCGCCAGCAGCCTCTACGGCGGAATGAGCTCCTACGAGCAGTACTTC
j_gene: TRBJ2-5; v_gene: TRBV21-1; abundance: -; len: 16; d_gene: -; CDR3aa: CASSKELASALRAQYF; CDR3nt: TGTGCCAGCAGCAAAGAGTTGGCCAGCGCCCTGCGGGCCCAGTACTTC
j_gene: TRBJ2-3; v_gene: TRBV6-6; abundance: once; len: 12; d_gene: -; CDR3aa: CASTSSTDTQYF; CDR3nt: TGTGCCAGCACCTCCAGCACAGATACGCAGTATTTT
j_gene: TRBJ2-5; v_gene: TRBV5-3; abundance: few; len: 15; d_gene: TRBD1; CDR3aa: CARSCRDREWETQYF; CDR3nt: TGTGCCAGAAGCTGCCGGGACAGAGAGTGGGAGACCCAGTACTTC
j_gene: TRBJ2-7; v_gene: TRBV5-1; abundance: -; len: 16; d_gene: -; CDR3aa: CASSLNRVQGLHEQYF; CDR3nt: TGCGCCAGCAGCTTGAACCGGGTTCAGGGACTCCACGAGCAGTACTTC
j_gene: TRBJ1-5; v_gene: TRBV5-8; abundance: -; len: 15; d_gene: TRBD1; CDR3aa: CASSLGQGAGQPQHF; CDR3nt: TGTGCCAGCAGCTTAGGGCAGGGGGCAGGTCAGCCCCAGCATTTT
j_gene: TRBJ2-3; v_gene: TRBV4-2; abundance: once; len: 15; d_gene: TRBD2; CDR3aa: CASSQITSGTDTQYF; CDR3nt: TGTGCCAGCAGCCAAATTACTAGCGGGACAGATACGCAGTATTTT
j_gene: TRBJ2-5; v_gene: TRBV15; abundance: -; len: 16; d_gene: TRBD2; CDR3aa: CATSREAGGFQETQYF; CDR3nt: TGTGCCACCAGCAGAGAGGCGGGGGGATTCCAAGAGACCCAGTACTTC
j_gene: TRBJ1-1; v_gene: TRBV19; abundance: -; len: 12; d_gene: -; CDR3aa: CASRDRPTEAFF; CDR3nt: TGTGCCAGTAGGGACAGACCCACTGAAGCTTTCTTT
j_gene: TRBJ2-7; v_gene: TRBV27; abundance: -; len: 14; d_gene: TRBD1; CDR3aa: CASSPAGQGYEQYF; CDR3nt: TGTGCCAGCAGTCCCGCGGGACAGGGTTACGAGCAGTACTTC
j_gene: TRBJ1-2; v_gene: TRBV28; abundance: -; len: 13; d_gene: TRBD1; CDR3aa: CASSPQGAYGYTF; CDR3nt: TGTGCCAGCAGTCCCCAGGGGGCCTATGGCTACACCTTC
j_gene: TRBJ2-7; v_gene: TRBV7-8; abundance: once; len: 15; d_gene: -; CDR3aa: CASSLTSMVSYEQYF; CDR3nt: TGTGCCAGCAGCTTGACTAGTATGGTCTCCTACGAGCAGTACTTC